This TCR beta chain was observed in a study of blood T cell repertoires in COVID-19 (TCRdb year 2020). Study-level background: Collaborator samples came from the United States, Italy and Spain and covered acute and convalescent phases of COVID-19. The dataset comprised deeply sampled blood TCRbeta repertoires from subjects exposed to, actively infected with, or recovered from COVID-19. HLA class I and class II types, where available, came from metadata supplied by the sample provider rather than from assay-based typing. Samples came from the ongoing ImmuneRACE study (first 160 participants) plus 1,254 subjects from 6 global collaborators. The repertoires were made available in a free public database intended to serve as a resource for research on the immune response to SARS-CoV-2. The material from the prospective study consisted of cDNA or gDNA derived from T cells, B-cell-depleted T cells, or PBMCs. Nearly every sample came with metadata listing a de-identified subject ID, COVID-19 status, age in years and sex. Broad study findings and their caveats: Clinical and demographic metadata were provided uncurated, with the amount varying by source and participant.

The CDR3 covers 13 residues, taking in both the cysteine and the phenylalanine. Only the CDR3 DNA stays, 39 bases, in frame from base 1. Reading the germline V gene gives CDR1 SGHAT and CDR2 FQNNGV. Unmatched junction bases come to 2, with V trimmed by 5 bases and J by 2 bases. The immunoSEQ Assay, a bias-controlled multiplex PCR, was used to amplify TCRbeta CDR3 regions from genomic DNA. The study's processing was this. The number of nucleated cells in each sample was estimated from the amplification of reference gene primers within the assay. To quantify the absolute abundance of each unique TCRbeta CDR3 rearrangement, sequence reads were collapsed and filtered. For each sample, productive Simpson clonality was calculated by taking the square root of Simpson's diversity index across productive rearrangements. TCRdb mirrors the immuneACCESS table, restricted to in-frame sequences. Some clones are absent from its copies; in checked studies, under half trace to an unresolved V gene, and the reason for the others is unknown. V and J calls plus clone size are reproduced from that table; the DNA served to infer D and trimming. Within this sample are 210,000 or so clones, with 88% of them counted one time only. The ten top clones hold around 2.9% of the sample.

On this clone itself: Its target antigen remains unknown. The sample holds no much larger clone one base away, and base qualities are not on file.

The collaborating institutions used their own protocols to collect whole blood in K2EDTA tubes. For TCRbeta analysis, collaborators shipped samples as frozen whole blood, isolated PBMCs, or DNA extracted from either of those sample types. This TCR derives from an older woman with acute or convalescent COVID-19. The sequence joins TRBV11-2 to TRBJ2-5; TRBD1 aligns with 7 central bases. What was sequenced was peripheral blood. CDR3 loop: CASSPGQQETQYF. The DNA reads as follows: TGTGCCAGCAGCCCGGGACAGCAAGAGACCCAGTACTTC.